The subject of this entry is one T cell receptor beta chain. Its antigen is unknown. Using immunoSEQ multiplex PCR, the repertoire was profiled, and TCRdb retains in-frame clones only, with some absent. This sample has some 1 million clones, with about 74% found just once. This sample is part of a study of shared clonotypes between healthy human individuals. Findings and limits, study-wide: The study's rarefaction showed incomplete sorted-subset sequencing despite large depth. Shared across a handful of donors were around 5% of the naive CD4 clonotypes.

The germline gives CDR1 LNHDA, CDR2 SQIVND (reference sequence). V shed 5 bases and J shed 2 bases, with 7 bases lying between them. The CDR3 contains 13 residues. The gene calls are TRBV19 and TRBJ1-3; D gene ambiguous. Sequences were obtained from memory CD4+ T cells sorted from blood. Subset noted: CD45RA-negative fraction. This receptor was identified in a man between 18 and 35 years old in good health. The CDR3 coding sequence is TGTGCCAGTAGTCCCCAGACTGGAAACACCATATATTTT. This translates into CASSPQTGNTIYF.